What follows are 32 T cell receptor beta chains derived from one specimen sequenced in a study of T-cell memory formation after mild COVID-19. In TCRdb, the 5' RACE reads were re-called with MiXCR into one record per CDR3 protein. The table records roughly 620,000 distinct CDR3 sequences, roughly 18% of them present only once. Source material: PBMCs or a T cell subset sorted from them (not recorded which). The receptors derive from an adult woman who had mild COVID-19 (a few samples of this study predate the infection). Cell type and time point are not known.

V is TRBV11-2 and J is TRBJ2-7; 8 bases map to TRBD2. Germline values: CDR1 SGHAT, CDR2 FQNNGV. The CDR3 covers 15 residues. The junction had 15 bases not matched to a gene; V was cut back by 5 bases and J by 9 bases. CDR3 protein: CASSPSGGGRARQYF. CDR3 sequence (DNA): TGTGCCAGCAGCCCGTCGGGCGGGGGGAGAGCGAGGCAGTACTTC.

The chain links TRBV3-1 to TRBJ2-5; D call uncertain. Per germline, CDR1 LGHDT and CDR2 YNNKEL (reference sequence). V was cut by 1 base and J by 4 bases, with 10 bases left in between. There are 14 residues in the CDR3. The DNA of the CDR3 is TGTGCCAGCAGCCAAGGGATAGCAGCAGAGACCCAGTACTTC. Its translation is CASSQGIAAETQYF.

The rearrangement uses TRBV4-2 and TRBJ2-3; D is uncertain. This CDR3 is built from 17 residues. Germline V gene data show CDR1 as LGHNA and CDR2 as YNFKEQ. The V end was cut by 4 bases, the J end by 5 bases, with 22 bases between. The CDR3 spells CASSPPSINDRIDTQYF. In DNA form, the CDR3 reads TGTGCCAGCAGCCCGCCATCCATAAATGACCGAATAGATACGCAGTATTTT.

Only a few counts were recorded for this clonotype. The chain joins TRBV7-3 to TRBJ2-5; 14 nucleotides align to TRBD2. The germline V gene encodes CDR1 SGHTA and CDR2 FQGTGA. The J segment lost 5 bases and the V segment lost 2 bases, leaving 4 bases of the junction unmatched. The CDR3 has 16 amino acids. The CDR3 DNA follows: TGTGCCAGCAGCTTAGGGACTAGCGGGAGTGGTGAGACCCAGTACTTC. Its translation: CASSLGTSGSGETQYF. Full variable domain (missing parts from reference TRBV7-3 and TRBJ2-5): GAGVSQTPSNKVTEKGKYVELRCDPISGHTALYWYRQSLGQGPEFLIYFQGTGAADDSGLPNDRFFAVRPEGSVSTLKIQRTERGDSAVYLCASSLGTSGSGETQYFGPGTRLLVL.

The chain combines TRBV3-1 with TRBJ2-1; 11 nucleotides agree with TRBD2. CDR3 length: 15 amino acids. CDR1 LGHDT and CDR2 YNNKEL come from the germline V gene (reference sequence). J gave up 9 bases and V 1 base, and 5 bases lay outside the gene matches. In DNA, the CDR3 is TGTGCCAGCAGCCAAGGGGTAGCGGGAGGGACTGAGCAGTTCTTC. This translates into CASSQGVAGGTEQFF.

The rearrangement joins TRBV12-3 or TRBV12-4 to TRBJ2-1; no firm D call. The CDR3 covers 16 residues. V lost 6 bases, J lost 0 bases, and 15 bases lay in between. This CDR3 reads CASSSRVVGSYNEQFF. CDR3 coding DNA: TGTGCCAGCAGCTCCCGAGTGGTGGGCTCCTACAATGAGCAGTTCTTC.

The J gene is TRBJ2-1, the V gene TRBV5-1; D possibly uses TRBD1 or TRBD2 (5 bases each). CDR3 length: 15 amino acids. Trimming stripped 2 bases from V and 4 bases from J, with 13 bases between. Germline V gene sequence: CDR1 SGHRS, CDR2 YFSETQ. The CDR3 coding sequence is TGCGCCAGCAGCTTCCGGGACGGTCGATACAATGAGCAGTTCTTC. It encodes CASSFRDGRYNEQFF.

In DNA, the CDR3 is TGCGCCAGCAGCTTGCGCGGGACACAAACCTACGAGCAGTACTTC. It encodes CASSLRGTQTYEQYF. The gene calls are TRBV5-1 and TRBJ2-7; either TRBD1 or TRBD2 may supply D (6 bases each). Germline V gene sequence: CDR1 SGHRS, CDR2 YFSETQ. The length of the CDR3 is 15 residues. V was trimmed by 1 base and J by 2 bases, leaving 13 bases between them.

This sequence joins TRBV9 and TRBJ2-7; possibly TRBD2 for D (6 bases). Germline V lookup: CDR1 SGDLS, CDR2 YYNGEE. This CDR3 is built from 14 residues. Trimming took 3 bases from V and 3 from J, leaving 13 bases between them. For the CDR3, the DNA is TGTGCCAGCAGCGCCAGGGTCGGGAGCTACGAGCAGTACTTC. It yields the protein CASSARVGSYEQYF.

This clonotype was seen more than once but under ten times. V and J are TRBV24-1 and TRBJ2-6, with D possibly TRBD2 on 5 matching bases. This CDR3 is 15 amino acids long. V was shortened by 4 bases and J by 2 bases, with 8 bases between the two germline ends. The germline gives CDR1 KGHDR, CDR2 SFDVKD. As DNA, the CDR3 is TGTGCCACCAGTGACTGGGGAGCTGGGGCCAACGTCCTGACTTTC. Its protein is CATSDWGAGANVLTF.

This clonotype was seen only a few times. The J gene is TRBJ2-5, the V gene TRBV3-1; no clear D gene. CDR1 LGHDT and CDR2 YNNKEL come from the germline V gene (reference sequence). CDR3 length: 12 residues. Trimming took 0 bases from V and 7 from J, leaving 6 bases between them. This chain's CDR3 is CASSQDLTTQYF. CDR3 nucleotides: TGTGCCAGCAGCCAAGACCTGACGACCCAGTACTTC.

The V and J genes are TRBV24-1 and TRBJ2-3; 8 bases align to TRBD1. Trimming cost V 1 base and J 7 bases; bases outside gene matches: 3. CDR3 length: 14 residues. The germline gives CDR1 KGHDR, CDR2 SFDVKD. The CDR3 bases are TGTGCCACCAGTGATTTCGCAGGGGGCTATACGCAGTATTTT. This codes for CATSDFAGGYTQYF.

This clonotype was seen more than once but under ten times. This chain uses TRBV12-3 or TRBV12-4 with TRBJ1-1; 7 nucleotides align to TRBD1. The CDR3 totals 13 residues. After removal of 7 bases from V and 6 bases from J, the junction contained 8 bases not matched to a gene. CDR3 sequence reads: CASKASGTAEAFF. Written as DNA, the CDR3 is TGTGCCAGCAAAGCCTCGGGGACAGCTGAAGCTTTCTTT.

This clonotype was seen more than once but under ten times. The genes are TRBV20-1 and TRBJ2-3; 11 nucleotides line up with TRBD2. Germline values: CDR1 DFQATT, CDR2 SNEGSKA (reference sequence). This CDR3 comprises 14 residues. V was pared by 4 bases and J by 3 bases, with 3 bases of the junction left unmatched. CDR3 loop: CSATRTSGTDTQYF. The CDR3, as DNA: TGCAGTGCTACCCGGACTAGCGGGACAGATACGCAGTATTTT.

The V call is TRBV20-1, the J call TRBJ2-3, with 8 nucleotides matching TRBD1. Germline assignment: CDR1 DFQATT and CDR2 SNEGSKA (reference sequence). The CDR3 covers 16 residues. V gave up 3 bases and J gave up 3 bases; unmatched junction bases: 11. CDR3 nucleotides: TGCAGTGCTAGGAGTCTTTGGCAGGGGGCGACAGATACGCAGTATTTT. Translation gives CSARSLWQGATDTQYF.

This clonotype was found a few times. The chain couples TRBV20-1 to TRBJ2-7; D uncertain. There are 13 residues in the CDR3. V lost 1 base, J lost 2 bases, and 9 bases lay in between. Per the germline V gene, CDR1 is DFQATT and CDR2 is SNEGSKA (reference sequence). The CDR3 reads CSARVNFTYEQYF. As DNA, the CDR3 is TGCAGTGCTAGAGTAAACTTTACCTACGAGCAGTACTTC.

The chain recombines TRBV7-9 with TRBJ2-7, with D maybe TRBD1 (5 bases). Between the trimmed V and J ends, which lost 5 bases and 3 bases, there was a span of 11 bases. Germline V lookup: CDR1 SEHNR, CDR2 FQNEAQ (reference sequence). CDR3 length equals 13 residues. The CDR3 here is CASSPHQGYEQYF. CDR3 coding DNA: TGTGCCAGCAGCCCGCATCAGGGCTACGAGCAGTACTTC. Drawing the rest from reference TRBV7-9 and TRBJ2-7, the complete variable domain is DTGVSQNPRHKITKRGQNVTFRCDPISEHNRLYWYRQTLGQGPEFLTYFQNEAQLEKSRLLSDRFSAERPKGSFSTLEIQRTEQGDSAMYLCASSPHQGYEQYFGPGTRLTVT.

The chain combines TRBV5-6 with TRBJ2-7; 9 nucleotides agree with TRBD2. V was clipped by 1 base and J by 6 bases; unmatched bases: 8. CDR1 SGHDT and CDR2 YYEEEE come from the germline V gene. This CDR3 region has 15 residues. In nucleotides, the CDR3 is TGTGCCAGCAGCTTGTCGGCGGGAGGGCCAGGCGAGCAGTACTTC. Protein: CASSLSAGGPGEQYF. The full variable domain, with the rest looked up from reference TRBV5-6 and TRBJ2-7, is DAGVTQSPTHLIKTRGQQVTLRCSPKSGHDTVSWYQQALGQGPQFIFQYYEEEERQRGNFPDRFSGHQFPNYSSELNVNALLLGDSALYLCASSLSAGGPGEQYFGPGTRLTVT.

This clonotype was seen only a few times. The CDR3 loop is CASSITSGGQETQYF. CDR3 bases: TGTGCCAGCAGTATTACTAGCGGGGGCCAAGAGACCCAGTACTTC. J is TRBJ2-5 and V is TRBV28; 11 bases are a match to TRBD2. V lost 5 bases, J lost 1 base, and 3 bases stayed unmatched. CDR3 length: 15 residues. Germline V gene data show CDR1 as MDHEN and CDR2 as SYDVKM.

The chain is built from TRBV7-9 and TRBJ2-3; TRBD2 aligns across 8 bases. The length of the CDR3 is 17 residues. V lost 5 bases, J lost 1 base, and 11 bases stayed unmatched. Per germline, CDR1 SEHNR and CDR2 FQNEAQ (reference sequence). The CDR3 region is CASSPSLAGTRTDTQYF. DNA for the CDR3: TGTGCCAGCAGCCCCTCCTTAGCGGGGACCCGCACAGATACGCAGTATTTT.

The CDR3 is CASSVGSGPGTGELFF. CDR3 DNA: TGTGCCAGCAGCGTTGGATCGGGGCCGGGCACCGGGGAGCTGTTTTTT. V usage is TRBV9 and J usage is TRBJ2-2; D may be TRBD1 or TRBD2 (5 bases each). CDR1 is SGDLS and CDR2 is YYNGEE in the germline V gene. CDR3 length: 16 residues. Trimming left V 2 bases short and J 4 bases short, with 15 bases between.

The J gene is TRBJ1-1, the V gene TRBV5-1, with TRBD1 matching 11 bases. Germline lookup yields CDR1 SGHRS and CDR2 YFSETQ. There are 14 residues in the CDR3. V shed 0 bases and J 7 bases; nucleotides not matched to a gene: 2. As DNA, the CDR3 is TGCGCCAGCAGCTTGGTAGGGACAGGGGGTGAAGCTTTCTTT. Translated, it gives CASSLVGTGGEAFF.

This clonotype was seen only a few times. J is TRBJ2-3 and V is TRBV28; 7 bases agree with TRBD1. The CDR3 is 15 residues long. Germline assignment: CDR1 MDHEN and CDR2 SYDVKM. V trimming: 6 bases; J trimming: 0 bases; junction bases outside the gene matches: 6. CDR3 region: CASSEGTESTDTQYF. CDR3 nucleotide sequence: TGTGCCAGCAGCGAAGGGACAGAGAGCACAGATACGCAGTATTTT.

There are a few counts of this clonotype. The chain's CDR3 is CASSSLGRAYEQYF. In nucleotides, the CDR3 is TGTGCCAGCAGCTCCCTGGGTAGGGCTTACGAGCAGTACTTC. J is TRBJ2-7 and V is TRBV7-9; D not certain. The germline V gene has CDR1 SEHNR and CDR2 FQNEAQ (reference sequence). The germline V and J ends were trimmed by 4 bases and 4 bases, with 14 bases remaining between them. The CDR3 length is 14 residues.

The chain couples TRBV30 to TRBJ2-5, with TRBD2 matching 7 bases. The V segment lost 3 bases and the J segment 2 bases; nucleotides outside the gene matches: 6. The germline V gene has CDR1 GTSNPN and CDR2 SVGIG (reference sequence). This CDR3 has 14 residues. DNA of the CDR3: TGTGCCTGGAGGGCGTGGGGAGGGCAAGAGACCCAGTACTTC. It is translated as CAWRAWGGQETQYF.

This chain uses TRBV7-9 with TRBJ2-1, with D unclear. Trimming shortened V by 2 bases and J by 8 bases, and 7 bases separated the two germline ends. CDR1 is SEHNR, CDR2 FQNEAQ, per germline (reference sequence). The CDR3 is 12 amino acids. Here the CDR3 reads CASSLSFDEQFF. CDR3 DNA: TGTGCCAGCAGCTTAAGCTTCGATGAGCAGTTCTTC. The full variable domain, rest sourced from reference TRBV7-9 and TRBJ2-1, is DTGVSQNPRHKITKRGQNVTFRCDPISEHNRLYWYRQTLGQGPEFLTYFQNEAQLEKSRLLSDRFSAERPKGSFSTLEIQRTEQGDSAMYLCASSLSFDEQFFGPGTRLTVL.

The chain is built from TRBV7-8 and TRBJ2-7; the match to TRBD2 covers 9 bases. V lost 5 bases to trimming and J lost 3 bases; unmatched junction nucleotides: 5. CDR1 SGHVS and CDR2 FQNEAQ come from the germline V gene. The CDR3 consists of 14 residues. For the CDR3, the DNA is TGTGCCAGCAGCACTCTAGCGGGGTTCTACGAGCAGTACTTC. Protein product: CASSTLAGFYEQYF.

In this sample, this clonotype turned up a few times. The rearrangement links TRBV6-5 to TRBJ1-1; 7 positions match TRBD1. CDR1 and CDR2 (germline): MNHEY, SVGAGI. Trimming removed 5 bases from V and 4 bases from J; junction bases left unmatched: 4. The CDR3 extends over 13 amino acids. The CDR3 DNA sequence: TGTGCCAGCAGTAAGACAGGGCGCACTGAAGCTTTCTTT. The encoded protein is CASSKTGRTEAFF.

J is TRBJ2-5 and V is TRBV5-6; 7 bases map to TRBD1. Per germline, CDR1 SGHDT and CDR2 YYEEEE. Trimming took 0 bases from V and 2 from J; bases not matched to a gene: 7. The length of the CDR3 is 16 residues. The DNA for the CDR3 is TGTGCCAGCAGCTTGGTAGGCAGGGGGTCTCAAGAGACCCAGTACTTC. This encodes CASSLVGRGSQETQYF.

This sequence joins TRBV27 and TRBJ2-3; 11 bases match TRBD2. From germline, CDR1 is MNHEY and CDR2 SMNVEV (reference sequence). V lost 6 bases and J lost 6; bases outside the gene matches: 8. The CDR3 contains 15 residues. As DNA, the CDR3 is TGTGCCAGCAGCCGGGGGACTAGCGGACTGGATACGCAGTATTTT. Its translation is CASSRGTSGLDTQYF.

This clonotype was counted a few times. This sequence joins TRBV29-1 and TRBJ2-2; tentatively, D is TRBD1 (5 bases). This CDR3 region has 10 residues. The V end was cut by 7 bases, the J end by 13 bases, with 13 bases between. The germline CDR1 and CDR2 sequences are SQVTM and ANQGSEA. CDR3 in DNA: TGCAGCGCTCTGACAGATGGGCTGTTTTTT. Translation gives CSALTDGLFF.

The chain links TRBV20-1 to TRBJ2-2; the D is unclear. The CDR3 is made up of 12 amino acids. Trimming pared 7 bases from V and 0 bases from J, leaving 6 bases between. Germline V gene lookup returns CDR1 DFQATT and CDR2 SNEGSKA (reference sequence). For the CDR3, the DNA is TGCAGTGGGACGGCGAACACCGGGGAGCTGTTTTTT. This codes for CSGTANTGELFF.